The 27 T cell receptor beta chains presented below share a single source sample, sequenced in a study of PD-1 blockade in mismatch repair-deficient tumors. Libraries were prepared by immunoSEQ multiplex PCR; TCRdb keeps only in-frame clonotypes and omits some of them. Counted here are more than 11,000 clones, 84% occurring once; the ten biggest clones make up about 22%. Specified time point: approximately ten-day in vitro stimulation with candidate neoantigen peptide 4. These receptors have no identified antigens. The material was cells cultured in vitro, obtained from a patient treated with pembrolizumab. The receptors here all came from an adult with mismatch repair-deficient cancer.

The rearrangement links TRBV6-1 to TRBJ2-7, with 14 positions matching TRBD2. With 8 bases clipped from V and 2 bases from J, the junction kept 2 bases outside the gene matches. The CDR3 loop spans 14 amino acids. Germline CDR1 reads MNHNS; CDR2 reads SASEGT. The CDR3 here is CASGGLAGAYEQYF. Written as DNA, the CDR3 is TGTGCCAGCGGGGGACTAGCGGGAGCCTACGAGCAGTACTTC.

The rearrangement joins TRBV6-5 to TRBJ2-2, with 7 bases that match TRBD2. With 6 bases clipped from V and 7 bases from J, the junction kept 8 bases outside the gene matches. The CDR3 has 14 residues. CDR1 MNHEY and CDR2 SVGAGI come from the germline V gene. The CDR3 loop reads CASRLTLAGGELFF. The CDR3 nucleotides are TGTGCCAGCAGACTCACGTTAGCGGGCGGGGAGCTGTTTTTT.

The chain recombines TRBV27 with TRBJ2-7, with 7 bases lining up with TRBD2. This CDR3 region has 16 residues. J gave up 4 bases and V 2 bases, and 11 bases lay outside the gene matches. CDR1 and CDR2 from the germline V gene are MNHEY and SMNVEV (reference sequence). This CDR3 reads CASSLTGTNIWYEQYF. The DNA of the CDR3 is TGTGCCAGCAGTTTAACCGGGACTAACATTTGGTACGAGCAGTACTTC.

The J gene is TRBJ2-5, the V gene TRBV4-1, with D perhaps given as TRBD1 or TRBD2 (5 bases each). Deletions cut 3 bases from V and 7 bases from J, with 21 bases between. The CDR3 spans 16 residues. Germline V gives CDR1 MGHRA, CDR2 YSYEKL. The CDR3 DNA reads TGCGCCAGCAGCCACCCTCGGGACCGGTCGAAGGGGACCCAGTACTTC. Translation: CASSHPRDRSKGTQYF.

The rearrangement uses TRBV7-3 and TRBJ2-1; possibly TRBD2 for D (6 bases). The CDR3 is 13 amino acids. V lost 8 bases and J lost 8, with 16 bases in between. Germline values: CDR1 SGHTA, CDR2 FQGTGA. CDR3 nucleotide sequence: TGTGCCAGCTCCCTTCGGGAGAGCCATGAGCAGTTCTTC. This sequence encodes CASSLRESHEQFF. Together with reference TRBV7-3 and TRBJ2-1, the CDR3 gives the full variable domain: GAGVSQTPSNKVTEKGKYVELRCDPISGHTALYWYRQSLGQGPEFLIYFQGTGAADDSGLPNDRFFAVRPEGSVSTLKIQRTERGDSAVYLCASSLRESHEQFFGPGTRLTVL.

The chain's CDR3 is CASSSNPEPNYGYTF. The CDR3 DNA reads as TGTGCCAGCAGCTCAAACCCGGAGCCTAACTATGGCTACACCTTC. The rearrangement joins TRBV9 to TRBJ1-2; D gene unclear. The CDR3 extends over 15 amino acids. Trimming took off 4 bases at V and 0 bases at J, with 13 bases between the two ends. Germline-derived CDR1 and CDR2 are SGDLS and YYNGEE. The full variable domain, rest sourced from reference TRBV9 and TRBJ1-2, is DSGVTQTPKHLITATGQRVTLRCSPRSGDLSVYWYQQSLDQGLQFLIQYYNGEERAKGNILERFSAQQFPDLHSELNLSSLELGDSALYFCASSSNPEPNYGYTFGSGTRLTVV.

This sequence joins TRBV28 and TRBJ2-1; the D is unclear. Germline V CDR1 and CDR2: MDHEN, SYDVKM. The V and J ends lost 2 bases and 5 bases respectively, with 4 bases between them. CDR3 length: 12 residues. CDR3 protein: CASSLRDNEQFF. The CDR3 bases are TGTGCCAGCAGTTTAAGGGACAATGAGCAGTTCTTC.

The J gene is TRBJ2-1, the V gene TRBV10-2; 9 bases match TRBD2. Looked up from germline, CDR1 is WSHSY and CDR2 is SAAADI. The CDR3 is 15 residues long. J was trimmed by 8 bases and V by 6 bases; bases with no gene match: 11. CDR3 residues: CASRVSAGGEDEQFF. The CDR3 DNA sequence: TGCGCCAGCAGGGTTTCTGCGGGAGGGGAAGATGAGCAGTTCTTC.

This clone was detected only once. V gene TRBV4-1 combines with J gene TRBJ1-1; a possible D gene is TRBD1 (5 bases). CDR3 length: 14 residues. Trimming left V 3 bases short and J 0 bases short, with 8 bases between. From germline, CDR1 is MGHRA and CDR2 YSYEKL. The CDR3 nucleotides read TGCGCCAGCAGCCAGGGACCCTTGAACACTGAAGCTTTCTTT. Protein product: CASSQGPLNTEAFF.

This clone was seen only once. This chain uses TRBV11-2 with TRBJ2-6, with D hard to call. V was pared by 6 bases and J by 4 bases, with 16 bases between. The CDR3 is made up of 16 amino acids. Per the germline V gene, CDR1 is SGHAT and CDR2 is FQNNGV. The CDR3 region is CASRPLRNLGANVLTF. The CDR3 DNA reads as TGTGCCAGCAGGCCCCTCCGGAACTTAGGGGCCAACGTCCTGACTTTC.

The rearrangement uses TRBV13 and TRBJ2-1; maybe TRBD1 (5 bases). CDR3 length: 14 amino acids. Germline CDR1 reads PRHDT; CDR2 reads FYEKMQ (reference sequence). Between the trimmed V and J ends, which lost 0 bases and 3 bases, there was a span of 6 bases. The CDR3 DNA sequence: TGTGCCAGCAGCTTAGGGGGGCACTACAATGAGCAGTTCTTC. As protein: CASSLGGHYNEQFF.

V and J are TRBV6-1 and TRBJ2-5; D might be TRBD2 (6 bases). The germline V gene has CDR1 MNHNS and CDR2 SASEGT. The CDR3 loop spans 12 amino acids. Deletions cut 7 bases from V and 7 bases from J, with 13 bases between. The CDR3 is CASTRLGGTQYF. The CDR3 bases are TGTGCCAGCACCCGACTAGGAGGGACCCAGTACTTC.

CDR3 DNA sequence: TGTGCCAGCAGCTTAGAGGAGGGGCAGCCCCAGCATTTT. It codes for CASSLEEGQPQHF. The chain links TRBV7-8 to TRBJ1-5; TRBD1 is a possible D gene (5 bases). Trimming took 1 base from V and 7 from J, leaving 8 bases between them. CDR1 SGHVS and CDR2 FQNEAQ come from the germline V gene. The CDR3 is 13 amino acids.

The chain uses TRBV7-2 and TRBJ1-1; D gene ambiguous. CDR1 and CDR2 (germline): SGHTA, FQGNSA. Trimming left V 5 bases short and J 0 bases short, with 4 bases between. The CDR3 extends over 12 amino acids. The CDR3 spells CASSPMNTEAFF. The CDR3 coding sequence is TGTGCCAGCAGCCCTATGAACACTGAAGCTTTCTTT.

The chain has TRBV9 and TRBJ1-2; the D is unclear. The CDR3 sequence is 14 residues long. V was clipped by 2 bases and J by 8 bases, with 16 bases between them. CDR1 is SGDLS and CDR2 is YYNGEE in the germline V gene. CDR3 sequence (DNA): TGTGCCAGCAGCGTCGACATGATTACTTCGGGCTACACCTTC. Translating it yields CASSVDMITSGYTF.

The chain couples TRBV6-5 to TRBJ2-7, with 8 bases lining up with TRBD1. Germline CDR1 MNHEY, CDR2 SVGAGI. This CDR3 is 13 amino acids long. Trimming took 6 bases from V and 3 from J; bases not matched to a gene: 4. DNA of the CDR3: TGTGCCAGCAGGCCCAGGGGGCTCTACGAGCAGTACTTC. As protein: CASRPRGLYEQYF.

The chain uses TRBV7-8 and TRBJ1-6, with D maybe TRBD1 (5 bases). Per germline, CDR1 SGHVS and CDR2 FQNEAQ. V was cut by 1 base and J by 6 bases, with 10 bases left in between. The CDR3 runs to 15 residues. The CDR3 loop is CASSLGGTVNSPLHF. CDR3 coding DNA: TGTGCCAGCAGCTTAGGGGGGACCGTTAATTCACCCCTCCACTTT.

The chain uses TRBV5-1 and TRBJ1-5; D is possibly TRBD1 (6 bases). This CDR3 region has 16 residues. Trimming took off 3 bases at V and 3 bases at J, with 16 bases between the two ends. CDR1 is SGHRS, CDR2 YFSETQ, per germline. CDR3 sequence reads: CASSSGVGGSNQPQHF. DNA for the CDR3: TGCGCCAGCAGCTCTGGGGTAGGGGGATCCAATCAGCCCCAGCATTTT. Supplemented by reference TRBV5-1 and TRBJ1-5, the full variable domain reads KAGVTQTPRYLIKTRGQQVTLSCSPISGHRSVSWYQQTPGQGLQFLFEYFSETQRNKGNFPGRFSGRQFSNSRSEMNVSTLELGDSALYLCASSSGVGGSNQPQHFGDGTRLSIL.

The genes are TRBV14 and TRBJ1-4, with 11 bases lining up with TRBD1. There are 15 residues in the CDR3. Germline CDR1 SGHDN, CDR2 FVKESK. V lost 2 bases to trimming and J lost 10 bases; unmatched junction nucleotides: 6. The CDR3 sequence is CASSQPGQGVPKLFF. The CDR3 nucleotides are TGTGCCAGCAGCCAACCGGGACAGGGGGTCCCAAAACTGTTTTTT.

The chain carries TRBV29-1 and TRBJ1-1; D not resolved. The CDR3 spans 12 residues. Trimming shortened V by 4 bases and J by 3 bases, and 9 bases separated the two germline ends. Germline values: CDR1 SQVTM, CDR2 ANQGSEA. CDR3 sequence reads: CSVARRDTEAFF. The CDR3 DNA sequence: TGCAGCGTTGCGCGGCGGGACACTGAAGCTTTCTTT.

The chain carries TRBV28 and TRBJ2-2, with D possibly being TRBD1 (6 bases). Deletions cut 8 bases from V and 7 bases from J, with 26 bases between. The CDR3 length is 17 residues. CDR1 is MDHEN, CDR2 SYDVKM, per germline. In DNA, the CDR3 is TGTGCCAGCGAGGGTGTGAGGGGGAGCTTCTCGAGCGGGGAGCTGTTTTTT. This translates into CASEGVRGSFSSGELFF.

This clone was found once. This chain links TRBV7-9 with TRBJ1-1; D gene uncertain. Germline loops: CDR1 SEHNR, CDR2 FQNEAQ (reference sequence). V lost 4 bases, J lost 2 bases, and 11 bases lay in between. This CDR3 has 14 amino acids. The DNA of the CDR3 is TGTGCCAGCAGCTCTGCACCGGTTAACACTGAAGCTTTCTTT. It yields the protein CASSSAPVNTEAFF.

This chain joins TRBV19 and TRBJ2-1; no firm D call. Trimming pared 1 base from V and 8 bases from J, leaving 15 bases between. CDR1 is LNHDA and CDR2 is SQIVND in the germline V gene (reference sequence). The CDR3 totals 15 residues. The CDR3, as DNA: TGTGCCAGTAGTATAGCCAGCGTGCTTTCGGATGAGCAGTTCTTC. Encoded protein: CASSIASVLSDEQFF.

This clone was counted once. The CDR3 region is CASSATGGHYEQYF. The DNA of the CDR3 is TGTGCCAGCAGCGCAACAGGGGGGCACTACGAGCAGTACTTC. The chain joins TRBV13 to TRBJ2-7, with 8 bases lining up with TRBD1. V lost 5 bases, J lost 3 bases, and 6 bases stayed unmatched. Germline V gives CDR1 PRHDT, CDR2 FYEKMQ (reference sequence). The CDR3 is 14 residues long.

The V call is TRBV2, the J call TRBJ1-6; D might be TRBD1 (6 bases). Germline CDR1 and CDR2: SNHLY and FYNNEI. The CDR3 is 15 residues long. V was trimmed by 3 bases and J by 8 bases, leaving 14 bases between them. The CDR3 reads CASSEARGSHSPLHF. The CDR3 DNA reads TGTGCCAGCAGTGAGGCCAGGGGAAGCCATTCACCCCTCCACTTT.

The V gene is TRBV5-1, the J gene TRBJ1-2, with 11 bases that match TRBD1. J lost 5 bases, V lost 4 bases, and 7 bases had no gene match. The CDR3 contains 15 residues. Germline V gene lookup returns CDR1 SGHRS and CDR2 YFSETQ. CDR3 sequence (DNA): TGCGCCAGCAGCCCCGGGACAGGGGGGGTTTATGGCTACACCTTC. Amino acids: CASSPGTGGVYGYTF.

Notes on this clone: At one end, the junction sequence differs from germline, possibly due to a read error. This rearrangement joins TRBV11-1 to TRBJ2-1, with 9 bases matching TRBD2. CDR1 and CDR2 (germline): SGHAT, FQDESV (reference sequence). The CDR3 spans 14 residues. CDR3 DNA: TGTGCCAGCAGCCGAAGTAGCGGGAGCTTCTCGGAGATCTTC. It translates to CASSRSSGSFSEIF.